The 17 T cell receptor beta chains reported below all come from one sample, sequenced in a study of cytomegalovirus exposure and HLA in healthy donors. Here immunoSEQ multiplex PCR was the method, and the copy in TCRdb shows in-frame clones only, minus some. Counted here are a few hundred thousand clones, almost 90% occurring once; the ten biggest clones make up about 2.7%. The material sequenced was PBMCs. Source of these receptors: a woman aged 18-30 years in good health and CMV-seronegative.

This rearrangement joins TRBV28 to TRBJ1-1; no firm D call. The CDR3 loop spans 13 amino acids. Germline CDR1 and CDR2: MDHEN and SYDVKM. CDR3 nucleotide sequence: TGTGGGTTCAGTTCTCGGGGTGGGACTGAAGCTTTCTTT. Translation: CGFSSRGGTEAFF. Looking up the rest from reference TRBV28 and TRBJ1-1 gives the full variable domain: DVKVTQSSRYLVKRTGEKVFLECVQDMDHENMFWYRQDPGLGLRLIYFSYDVKMKEKGDIPEGYSVSREKKERFSLILESASTNQTSMYLCGFSSRGGTEAFFGQGTRLTVV.

J is TRBJ2-1 and V is TRBV29-1; TRBD2 is a possible D gene (5 bases). CDR1 SQVTM and CDR2 ANQGSEA come from the germline V gene. The CDR3 is made up of 13 amino acids. V was shortened by 6 bases and J by 9 bases, with 18 bases between the two germline ends. CDR3 DNA sequence: TGCAGCGTAGCCAAGGGAAACGGGGTTGAGCAGTTCTTC. Translating it yields CSVAKGNGVEQFF.

This clone was counted once. V gene TRBV14 combines with J gene TRBJ2-7, with 10 bases aligning to TRBD2. CDR1 SGHDN and CDR2 FVKESK come from the germline V gene. This CDR3 comprises 15 residues. Trimming took 4 bases from V and 3 from J; bases not matched to a gene: 6. CDR3 bases: TGTGCCAGCAGCCGGAAACTAGCGGGAAACTACGAGCAGTACTTC. Amino acid sequence: CASSRKLAGNYEQYF.

V usage is TRBV27 and J usage is TRBJ2-4; the D gene is possibly TRBD1 (5 bases). Trimming shortened V by 5 bases and J by 5 bases, and 16 bases separated the two germline ends. Looked up from germline, CDR1 is MNHEY and CDR2 is SMNVEV (reference sequence). The CDR3 runs to 15 residues. CDR3 amino acids: CASSPHWGEQNIQYF. In DNA, the CDR3 is TGTGCCAGCAGTCCTCATTGGGGCGAGCAAAACATTCAGTACTTC.

V usage is TRBV28 and J usage is TRBJ1-1; the D is unclear. CDR3 length equals 15 residues. In germline, CDR1 is MDHEN, CDR2 SYDVKM. Trimming removed 5 bases at V and 2 bases at J, with 15 bases between. Written as DNA, the CDR3 is TGTGCCAGCAGTCGGAATTACGGGAAAAACACTGAAGCTTTCTTT. Residues: CASSRNYGKNTEAFF.

The chain has TRBV27 and TRBJ2-1; perhaps TRBD2 as D (7 bases). The V end lost 6 bases, the J end lost 5 bases, and 17 bases lay between the germline ends. The CDR3 covers 15 residues. CDR1 and CDR2 (germline): MNHEY, SMNVEV (reference sequence). The CDR3 loop reads CASRTAGGANNEQFF. The CDR3 region has the DNA TGTGCCAGCAGGACGGCTGGGGGGGCCAACAATGAGCAGTTCTTC.

This sequence joins TRBV6-1 and TRBJ1-5; D is perhaps TRBD1 (6 bases). V lost 4 bases, J lost 5 bases, and 21 bases lay in between. Germline assignment: CDR1 MNHNS and CDR2 SASEGT. This CDR3 has 17 amino acids. CDR3 sequence: CASSAHKVQGPYQPQHF. CDR3 bases: TGTGCCAGCAGTGCTCACAAGGTACAGGGACCCTATCAGCCCCAGCATTTT.

The gene calls are TRBV13 and TRBJ1-1, with 7 bases aligning to TRBD1. Germline V lookup: CDR1 PRHDT, CDR2 FYEKMQ (reference sequence). Trimming removed 5 bases from V and 0 bases from J; junction bases left unmatched: 6. The CDR3 has 15 amino acids. The CDR3 nucleotides read TGTGCCAGCAGCATACAGGGGTTAGTGAACACTGAAGCTTTCTTT. Protein product: CASSIQGLVNTEAFF.

This chain connects TRBV28 to TRBJ2-1; 10 bases align to TRBD2. Unmatched junction bases numbered 9, after V lost 6 bases and J lost 4 bases. This CDR3 spans 16 amino acids. The germline CDR1 and CDR2 sequences are MDHEN and SYDVKM. The CDR3 here is CASSAPGTSVYNEQFF. CDR3 sequence (DNA): TGTGCCAGCAGCGCCCCCGGGACTAGCGTTTACAATGAGCAGTTCTTC.

This clone was observed once. This chain connects TRBV4-1 to TRBJ2-2; tentative D call: TRBD1 (6 bases). V dropped 1 base and J dropped 4 bases, with 16 bases sitting between them. There are 17 residues in the CDR3. CDR1 and CDR2 (germline): MGHRA, YSYEKL. This chain's CDR3 is CASSQVPRGLSTGELFF. In DNA form, the CDR3 reads TGCGCCAGCAGCCAAGTGCCCAGGGGTCTGAGCACCGGGGAGCTGTTTTTT.

This rearrangement joins TRBV29-1 to TRBJ2-1; TRBD1 matches at 8 bases. V gave up 6 bases and J gave up 0 bases; unmatched junction bases: 10. Germline V gene data show CDR1 as SQVTM and CDR2 as ANQGSEA. The CDR3 has 16 residues. This CDR3 reads CSVLPAGGGSYNEQFF. CDR3 sequence (DNA): TGCAGCGTCTTACCGGCAGGGGGCGGCTCCTACAATGAGCAGTTCTTC.

The chain combines TRBV5-5 with TRBJ2-7, with 7 bases identical to TRBD2. The germline gives CDR1 SGHKS, CDR2 YYEKEE (reference sequence). The CDR3 consists of 15 residues. After removal of 1 base from V and 3 bases from J, the junction contained 7 bases not matched to a gene. The CDR3 reads CASSLSSSGLYEQYF. Written as DNA, the CDR3 is TGTGCCAGCAGCTTGTCGTCTAGCGGACTCTACGAGCAGTACTTC.

The chain has TRBV5-1 and TRBJ2-1; TRBD1 matches 10 bases. Trimming cost V 5 bases and J 6 bases; bases outside gene matches: 5. The CDR3 loop spans 14 amino acids. Germline V gene lookup returns CDR1 SGHRS and CDR2 YFSETQ. The CDR3 spells CASRTRTGGNEQFF. The CDR3 DNA follows: TGCGCCAGCAGGACCCGGACAGGGGGCAATGAGCAGTTCTTC.

V gene TRBV10-3 combines with J gene TRBJ2-3; 7 bases are a match to TRBD2. With V trimmed by 5 bases and J by 0 bases, 5 bases remained unmatched. The CDR3 spans 15 residues. Germline assignment: CDR1 ENHRY and CDR2 SYGVKD. CDR3 bases: TGTGCCATCAGTCTAGCGGATGCTAGCACAGATACGCAGTATTTT. Translation gives CAISLADASTDTQYF.

The chain combines TRBV9 with TRBJ2-1; a weak D match, TRBD1 (6 bases). Germline-derived CDR1 and CDR2 are SGDLS and YYNGEE. V lost 4 bases and J lost 8, with 19 bases in between. This CDR3 region has 15 residues. The CDR3 DNA follows: TGTGCCAGCAGCAGAGACAGGAGGCCTTCGGATGAGCAGTTCTTC. It codes for CASSRDRRPSDEQFF. The whole variable domain, filled in from reference TRBV9 and TRBJ2-1, reads DSGVTQTPKHLITATGQRVTLRCSPRSGDLSVYWYQQSLDQGLQFLIQYYNGEERAKGNILERFSAQQFPDLHSELNLSSLELGDSALYFCASSRDRRPSDEQFFGPGTRLTVL.

The chain has TRBV5-4 and TRBJ2-2; D ambiguous. CDR3 length equals 14 residues. CDR1 and CDR2 (germline): SGHNT, YYREEE (reference sequence). V was clipped by 5 bases and J by 1 base, with 9 bases between them. DNA of the CDR3: TGTGCCAGCAGTTACACAGTGAACACCGGGGAGCTGTTTTTT. Amino acid sequence: CASSYTVNTGELFF. The full variable domain, with the rest looked up from reference TRBV5-4 and TRBJ2-2, is ETGVTQSPTHLIKTRGQQVTLRCSSQSGHNTVSWYQQALGQGPQFIFQYYREEENGRGNFPPRFSGLQFPNYSSELNVNALELDDSALYLCASSYTVNTGELFFGEGSRLTVL.

The chain joins TRBV5-1 to TRBJ2-1; D call uncertain. V was cut by 0 bases and J by 6 bases, with 13 bases left in between. Germline V gene lookup returns CDR1 SGHRS and CDR2 YFSETQ. The length of the CDR3 is 15 residues. CDR3 DNA sequence: TGCGCCAGCAGCTTGGCTACAGATAGAAGCAATGAGCAGTTCTTC. Amino acid sequence: CASSLATDRSNEQFF.